What follows is one T cell receptor (beta chain) and its context. Its specificity is not known. The source of the sample is a study of vaccination effects on CD4 cells after COVID-19. After expansion with viral peptide pools in the ViraFEST assay, antigen-specific CD4+ T cells were sequenced. Having been cultured for 9 to 11 days, the cells underwent CD4+ T cell isolation. Each vaccine recipient was nucleocapsid antibody negative and had no prior SARS-CoV-2 infection. The culture medium for around 2 million PBMC per well included roughly 9.2 IU/ml IL-2 and 8.5 to 10 ug/ml peptides. The repertoire was sequenced with immunoSEQ multiplex PCR; TCRdb's copy has only in-frame clones and lacks some. The sample has 20,000 to 30,000 clones, about two thirds seen once. This sample comprised CD4+ T cells from PBMCs cultured with HCoV-OC43 spike peptides, obtained before COVID-19 vaccination. The sample's subset: HCoV-OC43 spike overlapping peptide pool stimulation. The receptor was isolated from a human donor who received a COVID-19 vaccine.

DNA of the CDR3: TGTGCCAGCAGTTTACGGACTAGCGGCAATGAGCAGTTCTTC. As protein: CASSLRTSGNEQFF. The chain combines TRBV6-5 with TRBJ2-1; 10 bases map to TRBD2. The V and J ends lost 4 bases and 6 bases, in that order; junction bases with no gene match: 3. In germline, CDR1 is MNHEY, CDR2 SVGAGI. CDR3 length: 14 amino acids.